These T cell receptor beta chains were read from a single sample in a study of blood T cell repertoires in COVID-19. Some clones are missing from TCRdb's copy, which holds only in-frame ones; the method was immunoSEQ multiplex PCR. The data contain 200,000 to 250,000 clones, 85% to 95% of them seen just once; the ten biggest clones take up approximately 2%. Source material: PBMCs or T cells enriched from blood (not recorded which). The receptors were gathered from a woman under 30 who had recovered from COVID-19. The CDR3 runs from the conserved cysteine through the conserved F or W. The D gene is left open where the match is weak.

.	TRBV29-1	TRBJ2-1	CSVVLEPGYNEQFF	TGCAGCGTAGTACTAGAGCCGGGGTACAATGAGCAGTTCTTC
TRBD2	TRBV6-4	TRBJ2-1	CASSDLASGGGEQFF	TGTGCCAGCAGTGACTTGGCTAGCGGGGGAGGTGAGCAGTTCTTC
.	TRBV11-3	TRBJ2-5	CASSIQGGGETQYF	TGTGCCAGCAGCATCCAGGGAGGGGGAGAGACCCAGTACTTC
TRBD2	TRBV5-1	TRBJ2-7	CASSSGLDYEQYF	TGCGCCAGCAGCTCAGGACTAGACTACGAGCAGTACTTC
TRBD2	TRBV11-3	TRBJ2-5	CASRGTSGVGETQYF	TGTGCCAGCAGGGGGACTAGCGGGGTAGGGGAGACCCAGTACTTC
TRBD1	TRBV19	TRBJ1-2	CASSTSSGGSGGYTF	TGTGCCAGTAGTACCTCGTCAGGGGGCTCTGGTGGCTACACCTTC
TRBD1	TRBV5-6	TRBJ2-1	CASSETGASLNEQFF	TGTGCCAGCAGCGAGACAGGGGCATCTCTCAATGAGCAGTTCTTC
.	TRBV27	TRBJ2-3	CASSSLSADTQYF	TGTGCCAGCAGCTCCCTCAGTGCAGATACGCAGTATTTT
.	TRBV18	TRBJ2-1	CASSPPLAESPYNEQFF	TGTGCCAGCTCACCACCTTTGGCGGAATCGCCCTACAATGAGCAGTTCTTC
.	TRBV6-5	TRBJ1-2	CASTQGGGYTF	TGTGCCAGCACCCAGGGAGGTGGCTACACCTTC
TRBD1	TRBV4-3	TRBJ1-2	CASSQLDREGIGGYTF	TGCGCCAGCAGCCAATTGGACAGGGAGGGAATCGGTGGCTACACCTTC
TRBD1	TRBV2	TRBJ1-1	CASSSRTGRNTEAFF	TGTGCCAGCAGTTCCCGGACAGGGAGGAACACTGAAGCTTTCTTT